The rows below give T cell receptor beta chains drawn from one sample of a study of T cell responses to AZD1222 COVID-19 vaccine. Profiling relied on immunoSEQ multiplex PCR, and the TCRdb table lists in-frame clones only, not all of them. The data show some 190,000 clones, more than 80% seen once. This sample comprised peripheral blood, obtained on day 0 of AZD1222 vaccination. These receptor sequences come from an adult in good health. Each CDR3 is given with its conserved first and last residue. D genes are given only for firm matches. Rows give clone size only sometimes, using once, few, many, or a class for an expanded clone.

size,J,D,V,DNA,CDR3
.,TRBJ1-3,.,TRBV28,TGTGCCAGCACCCTGGGAACAGAAAACACCATATATTTT,CASTLGTENTIYF
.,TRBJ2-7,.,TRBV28,TGTGCCAGCAGTTTTGTTCCAGGGGCCTACGAGCAGTACTTC,CASSFVPGAYEQYF
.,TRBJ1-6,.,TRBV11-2,TGTGCCAGCAGCTTTCTTCGTGGTAATTCACCCCTCCACTTT,CASSFLRGNSPLHF
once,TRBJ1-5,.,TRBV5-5,TGTGCCAGCTCGGTGACGGACAATCAGCCCCAGCATTTT,CASSVTDNQPQHF
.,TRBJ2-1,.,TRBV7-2,TGTGCCAGCAGCTTAGTGGGTCCGTCCTACAATGAGCAGTTCTTC,CASSLVGPSYNEQFF
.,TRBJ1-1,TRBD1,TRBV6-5,TGTGCCAGCAGGGCCTTGACAGGGGTGAACACTGAAGCTTTCTTT,CASRALTGVNTEAFF
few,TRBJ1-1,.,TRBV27,TGTGCCAGCAGGCTCCAGGGAATGAACACTGAAGCTTTCTTT,CASRLQGMNTEAFF
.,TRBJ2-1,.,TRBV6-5,TGTGCCAGCAGTTCAACCGGGACTGCCAATGAGCAGTTCTTC,CASSSTGTANEQFF
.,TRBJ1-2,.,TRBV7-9,TGTGCCAGCAGCTCCCGGGGATACTATGGCTACACCTTC,CASSSRGYYGYTF
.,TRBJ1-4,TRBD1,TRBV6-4,TGTGCCAGCAGTGACTCGATCAAGCGACGGGACAGGGCACCTAATGAAAAACTGTTTTTT,CASSDSIKRRDRAPNEKLFF
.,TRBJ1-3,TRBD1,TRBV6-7,TGTGCCAGCAACTTTACGGGGACAGGGGGAAACACCATATATTTT,CASNFTGTGGNTIYF
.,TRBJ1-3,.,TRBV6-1,TGTGCCAGCAGTCAAGACAGCTTTTTCTCTGGAAACACCATATATTTT,CASSQDSFFSGNTIYF
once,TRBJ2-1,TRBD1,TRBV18,TGTGCCAGCTCACCTCGGCCGGGGACAGGGATCGATGAGCAGTTCTTC,CASSPRPGTGIDEQFF
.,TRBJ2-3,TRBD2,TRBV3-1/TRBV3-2,TGTGCCAGCAGCCACTCCGGACTAGGGACAGATACGCAGTATTTT,CASSHSGLGTDTQYF
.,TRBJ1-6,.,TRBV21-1,TGTGCCAGCCCTAAGGGGTATTCACCCCTCCACTTT,CASPKGYSPLHF
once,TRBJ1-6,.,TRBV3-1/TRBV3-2,TGTGCCAGCAGCCAAACACAGGGATATGCACCCCTCCACTTT,CASSQTQGYAPLHF
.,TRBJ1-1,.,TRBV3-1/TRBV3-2,TGTGCCAGCAGCTACTGGGAGAACACTGAAGCTTTCTTT,CASSYWENTEAFF
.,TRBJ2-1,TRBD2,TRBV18,TGTGCCAGCTCCCCAGCGGGACTAGCGGGGGACAATGAGCAGTTCTTC,CASSPAGLAGDNEQFF
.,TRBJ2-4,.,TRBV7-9,TGTGCCAGCAGCCCCGGGGGGCGGACCAAAAACATTCAGTACTTC,CASSPGGRTKNIQYF
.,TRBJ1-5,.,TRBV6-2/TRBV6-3,TGTGCCAGCAGTTTTTTGTCAGGAGATAATCAGCCCCAGCATTTT,CASSFLSGDNQPQHF
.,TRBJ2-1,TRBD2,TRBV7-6,TGTGCCAGCAGCTTAGGTACTAGCGGGGGCCAAAGCTCCTACAATGAGCAGTTCTTC,CASSLGTSGGQSSYNEQFF
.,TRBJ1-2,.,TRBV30,TGTGCCTGGAGGTCAGGGTCATTGGGCTACACCTTC,CAWRSGSLGYTF
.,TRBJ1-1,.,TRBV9,TGTGCCAGCAGCGTAGGTGGCCGGATGAGGAGCACTGAAGCTTTCTTT,CASSVGGRMRSTEAFF
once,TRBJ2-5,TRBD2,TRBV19,TGTGCCAGTAGTATCGGACTAGCGGGGGGGGAGACCCAGTACTTC,CASSIGLAGGETQYF
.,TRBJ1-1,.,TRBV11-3,TGTGCCAGCAGCTTAAGCTCTGGCACTGAAGCTTTCTTT,CASSLSSGTEAFF
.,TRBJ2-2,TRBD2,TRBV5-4,TGTGCCAGCAGCCCCGGGACTAGCGTAATCCCCGGGGAGCTGTTTTTT,CASSPGTSVIPGELFF
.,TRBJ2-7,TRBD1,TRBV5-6,TGTGCCAGCAGGGATTTAGGACAGGCCTACGAGCAGTACTTC,CASRDLGQAYEQYF
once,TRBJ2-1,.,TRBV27,TGTGCCAGCACCCTCTCGGGCAGCTCGAATTACAATGAGCAGTTCTTC,CASTLSGSSNYNEQFF
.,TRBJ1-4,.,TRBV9,TGTGCCAGCAGCGTAGCTACAGGGCCGGGTGAAAAACTGTTTTTT,CASSVATGPGEKLFF